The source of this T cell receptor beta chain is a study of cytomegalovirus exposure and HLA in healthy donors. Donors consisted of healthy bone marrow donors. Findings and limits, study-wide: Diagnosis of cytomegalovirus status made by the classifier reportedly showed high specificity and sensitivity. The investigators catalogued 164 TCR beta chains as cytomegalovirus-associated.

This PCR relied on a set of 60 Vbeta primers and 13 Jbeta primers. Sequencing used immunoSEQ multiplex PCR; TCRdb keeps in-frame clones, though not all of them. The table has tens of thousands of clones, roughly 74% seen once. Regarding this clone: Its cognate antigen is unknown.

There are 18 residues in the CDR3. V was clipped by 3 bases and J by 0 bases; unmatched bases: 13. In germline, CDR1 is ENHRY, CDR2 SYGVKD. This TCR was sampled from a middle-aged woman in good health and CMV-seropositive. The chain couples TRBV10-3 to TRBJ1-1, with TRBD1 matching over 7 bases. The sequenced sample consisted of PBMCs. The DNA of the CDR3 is TGTGCCATCAGTGACCGACAGGGTCCCCCTCTATTGAACACTGAAGCTTTCTTT. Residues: CAISDRQGPPLLNTEAFF.